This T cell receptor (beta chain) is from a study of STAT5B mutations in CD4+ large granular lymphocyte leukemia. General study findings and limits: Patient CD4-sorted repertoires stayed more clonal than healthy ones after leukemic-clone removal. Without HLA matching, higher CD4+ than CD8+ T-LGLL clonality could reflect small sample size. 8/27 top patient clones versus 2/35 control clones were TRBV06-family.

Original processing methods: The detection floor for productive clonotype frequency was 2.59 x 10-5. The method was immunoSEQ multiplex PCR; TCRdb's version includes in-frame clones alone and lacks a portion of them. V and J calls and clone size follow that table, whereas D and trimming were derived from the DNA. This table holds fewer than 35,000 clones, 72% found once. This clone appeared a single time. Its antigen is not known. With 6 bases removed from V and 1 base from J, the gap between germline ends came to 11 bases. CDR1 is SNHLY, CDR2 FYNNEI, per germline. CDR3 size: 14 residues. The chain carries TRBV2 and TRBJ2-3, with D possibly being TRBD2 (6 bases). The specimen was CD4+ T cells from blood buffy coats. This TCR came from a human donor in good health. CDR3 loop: CASSPGLGTDTQYF. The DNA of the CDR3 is TGTGCCAGCAGCCCGGGACTTGGCACAGATACGCAGTATTTT.